The 27 T cell receptor beta chains below were found in one sample sequenced in a study of cytomegalovirus exposure and HLA in healthy donors. PCR used 60 Vbeta primers and 13 Jbeta primers. The repertoire was sequenced with immunoSEQ multiplex PCR; TCRdb's copy has only in-frame clones and lacks some. The table shows about 190,000 clones, with roughly 77% occurring only once. Sequencing was carried out using PBMCs. The receptor set was obtained from a man aged 25-45 years in good health and CMV-seropositive.

The chain uses TRBV11-2 and TRBJ2-1; 10 nucleotides line up with TRBD2. V was clipped by 5 bases and J by 4 bases; unmatched bases: 8. The CDR3 has 16 amino acids. CDR1 is SGHAT, CDR2 FQNNGV, per germline. The CDR3 nucleotides are TGTGCCAGCAGCCCCCAAGGAGCGGGGGGGTACAATGAGCAGTTCTTC. Its protein is CASSPQGAGGYNEQFF.

The rearrangement links TRBV28 to TRBJ1-1, with D possibly matching TRBD1 (5 bases). The germline V gene encodes CDR1 MDHEN and CDR2 SYDVKM. Trimming cost V 5 bases and J 0 bases, with 16 bases left between them. This CDR3 has 16 amino acids. This chain's CDR3 is CASSPQGRGMNTEAFF. The CDR3 DNA follows: TGTGCCAGCAGTCCCCAGGGCCGAGGAATGAACACTGAAGCTTTCTTT.

This sequence joins TRBV9 and TRBJ1-3, with D perhaps matching TRBD1 (5 bases). Germline lookup yields CDR1 SGDLS and CDR2 YYNGEE. The CDR3 sequence is 19 residues long. Trimming pared 0 bases from V and 3 bases from J, leaving 22 bases between. CDR3 bases: TGTGCCAGCAGCGTAGGTTCAGGGTCAGAAGCCCTCTATGGAAACACCATATATTTT. It is translated as CASSVGSGSEALYGNTIYF.

This rearrangement joins TRBV15 to TRBJ2-3; D call uncertain. The CDR3 extends over 14 amino acids. V was shortened by 6 bases and J by 2 bases, with 12 bases between the two germline ends. Germline V gives CDR1 LNHNV, CDR2 YYDKDF (reference sequence). Here the CDR3 reads CATSRNLATDTQYF. The DNA of the CDR3 is TGTGCCACCAGTCGTAATTTGGCCACAGATACGCAGTATTTT.

The chain couples TRBV6-4 to TRBJ1-2; TRBD1 matches 10 bases. Germline V gene lookup returns CDR1 MRHNA and CDR2 SNTAGT. J lost 8 bases, V lost 6 bases, and 15 bases had no gene match. The CDR3 is made up of 16 amino acids. In DNA, the CDR3 is TGTGCCAGCAGCCCTATGCCTAAAGGGACAGGGGAAGGCTACACCTTC. It is translated as CASSPMPKGTGEGYTF.

The rearrangement uses TRBV20-1 and TRBJ1-1; D gene ambiguous. This CDR3 contains 11 residues. Germline V CDR1 and CDR2: DFQATT, SNEGSKA (reference sequence). The V and J ends lost 6 bases and 8 bases respectively, with 13 bases between them. For the CDR3, the DNA is TGCAGTGCCAGTCAAGAAGTGGAAGCTTTCTTT. This translates into CSASQEVEAFF.

The chain is built from TRBV11-2 and TRBJ1-4; possible D gene TRBD1, 5 bases. Per germline, CDR1 SGHAT and CDR2 FQNNGV. V lost 6 bases and J 3 bases, leaving 14 bases between the germline ends. The CDR3 has 15 residues. The CDR3 region has the DNA TGTGCCAGCAGTTGGACGGAAGGGGCTAATGAAAAACTGTTTTTT. Translated: CASSWTEGANEKLFF.

The chain couples TRBV30 to TRBJ1-6, with 8 bases aligning to TRBD1. CDR3 size: 13 residues. Germline V gene sequence: CDR1 GTSNPN, CDR2 SVGIG (reference sequence). V lost 7 bases to trimming and J lost 7 bases; unmatched junction nucleotides: 6. As DNA, the CDR3 is TGTGCCTTGAGGACAGGGCCAAATTCACCCCTCCACTTT. This sequence encodes CALRTGPNSPLHF. The full variable domain, in which reference TRBV30 and TRBJ1-6 provide the parts outside the CDR3, is SQTIHQWPATLVQPVGSPLSLECTVEGTSNPNLYWYRQAAGRGLQLLFYSVGIGQISSEVPQNLSASRPQDRQFILSSKKLLLSDSGFYLCALRTGPNSPLHFGNGTRLTVT.

This chain links TRBV4-1 with TRBJ1-6, with D perhaps TRBD1 (6 bases). Trimming took off 0 bases at V and 6 bases at J, with 12 bases between the two ends. The CDR3 has 16 residues. Germline V gene data show CDR1 as MGHRA and CDR2 as YSYEKL. Written as DNA, the CDR3 is TGCGCCAGCAGCCAAGATCTGGGCAGGGGTAATTCACCCCTCCACTTT. The encoded protein is CASSQDLGRGNSPLHF.

CDR3 protein: CASSFQDYEQYF. The CDR3 bases are TGTGCCAGCAGTTTTCAGGACTACGAGCAGTACTTC. The V call is TRBV28, the J call TRBJ2-7; D gene ambiguous. Germline CDR1 reads MDHEN; CDR2 reads SYDVKM. The CDR3 contains 12 residues. V lost 3 bases to trimming and J lost 3 bases, with 6 bases between them.

The chain uses TRBV7-3 and TRBJ1-1; D gene ambiguous. Germline V gives CDR1 SGHTA, CDR2 FQGTGA. Trimming removed 0 bases from V and 3 bases from J, with 5 bases in between. This CDR3 contains 13 residues. CDR3 DNA: TGTGCCAGCAGCTTAACCGGGTACACTGAAGCTTTCTTT. It specifies CASSLTGYTEAFF.

Here the CDR3 reads CASSLGTTHQTQFF. CDR3 DNA: TGTGCCAGCAGCTTAGGGACTACCCATCAAACTCAGTTCTTC. The gene calls are TRBV11-2 and TRBJ2-1, with D perhaps TRBD2 (6 bases). Per the germline V gene, CDR1 is SGHAT and CDR2 is FQNNGV. This CDR3 is 14 amino acids long. V lost 1 base and J 13 bases, leaving 17 bases between the germline ends.

The chain has TRBV5-1 and TRBJ2-3; TRBD1 matches at 7 bases. J gave up 2 bases and V 3 bases, and 6 bases lay outside the gene matches. Germline CDR1 is SGHRS and CDR2 is YFSETQ. The CDR3 is made up of 15 amino acids. CDR3 nucleotide sequence: TGCGCCAGCAGCTCCGGGGACAGACCCACAGATACGCAGTATTTT. This sequence encodes CASSSGDRPTDTQYF.

This clone has more than one count but fewer than ten. The V gene is TRBV7-9, the J gene TRBJ2-2; D perhaps matches TRBD2 (6 bases). The germline gives CDR1 SEHNR, CDR2 FQNEAQ (reference sequence). This CDR3 has 15 residues. Deletions cut 8 bases from V and 7 bases from J, with 20 bases between. CDR3 DNA sequence: TGTGCCAGCGTGCGGGGCGGGAACAAACACGGGGAGCTGTTTTTT. Amino acids: CASVRGGNKHGELFF.

CDR3 amino acids: CASSESSRGLQHF. For the CDR3, the DNA is TGTGCCAGCAGTGAATCCTCCCGTGGCCTCCAGCATTTT. V gene TRBV2 combines with J gene TRBJ1-5; D not certain. The V end was cut by 2 bases, the J end by 12 bases, with 14 bases between. Germline values: CDR1 SNHLY, CDR2 FYNNEI. The CDR3 runs to 13 residues.

CDR3 sequence: CASSPRDTSSYEQYF. The DNA of the CDR3 is TGTGCCAGTAGTCCCCGGGACACGAGCTCCTACGAGCAGTACTTC. This chain connects TRBV19 to TRBJ2-7, with D perhaps matching TRBD1 (6 bases). The CDR3 is 15 residues long. Looked up from germline, CDR1 is LNHDA and CDR2 is SQIVND (reference sequence). V was trimmed by 5 bases and J by 0 bases, leaving 14 bases between them.

The V call is TRBV9, the J call TRBJ2-5; D remains ambiguous. This CDR3 spans 15 amino acids. The V end was cut by 0 bases, the J end by 5 bases, with 14 bases between. Germline lookup yields CDR1 SGDLS and CDR2 YYNGEE. The CDR3 region has the DNA TGTGCCAGCAGCGTAGCCCCAGTGGGCCGCGAGACCCAGTACTTC. The encoded protein is CASSVAPVGRETQYF.

The chain carries TRBV20-1 and TRBJ2-4; weak D call: TRBD1 (6 bases). CDR1 and CDR2 (germline): DFQATT, SNEGSKA (reference sequence). V lost 6 bases to trimming and J lost 7 bases, with 10 bases between them. CDR3 length: 11 residues. The CDR3 region is CSAGTGNIQYF. The CDR3 DNA is TGCAGTGCGGGTACAGGGAACATTCAGTACTTC.

The rearrangement links TRBV7-2 to TRBJ2-7, with 7 bases identical to TRBD1. The junction had 4 bases not matched to a gene; V was cut back by 5 bases and J by 0 bases. The CDR3 length is 14 residues. In germline, CDR1 is SGHTA, CDR2 FQGNSA. The CDR3 DNA sequence: TGTGCCAGCAGCGGTAGGACAGGCTCCTACGAGCAGTACTTC. It translates to CASSGRTGSYEQYF.

The chain carries TRBV18 and TRBJ2-3; the match to TRBD2 covers 9 bases. The germline CDR1 and CDR2 sequences are KGHSH and LQKENI. The CDR3 totals 17 residues. V shed 0 bases and J 3 bases; nucleotides not matched to a gene: 7. The CDR3 DNA reads TGTGCCAGCTCACCACCGTACTCTGCGGGAGGGACAGATACGCAGTATTTT. This encodes CASSPPYSAGGTDTQYF.

The V gene is TRBV30, the J gene TRBJ1-5, with a weak D call TRBD1 (5 bases). V was trimmed by 3 bases and J by 6 bases, leaving 18 bases between them. Germline-derived CDR1 and CDR2 are GTSNPN and SVGIG (reference sequence). The CDR3 contains 15 residues. The CDR3: CAWSAQGAFLQPQHF. DNA for the CDR3: TGTGCCTGGAGCGCCCAAGGGGCATTCCTTCAGCCCCAGCATTTT.

The chain combines TRBV28 with TRBJ1-6, with 7 bases aligning to TRBD1. Looked up from germline, CDR1 is MDHEN and CDR2 is SYDVKM. The CDR3 loop spans 13 amino acids. V was clipped by 5 bases and J by 10 bases; unmatched bases: 5. DNA for the CDR3: TGTGCCAGCAGTATACAGGGGTACTCACCCCTCCACTTT. Its protein is CASSIQGYSPLHF.

The rearrangement links TRBV20-1 to TRBJ1-1; D is uncertain. Germline lookup yields CDR1 DFQATT and CDR2 SNEGSKA (reference sequence). The CDR3 length is 11 residues. The V and J ends lost 2 bases and 6 bases respectively, with 7 bases between them. In nucleotides, the CDR3 is TGCAGTGCTAGACCACCGGCTGAAGCTTTCTTT. Translating gives CSARPPAEAFF.

V gene TRBV6-1 combines with J gene TRBJ1-4; 9 positions agree with TRBD1. The CDR3 is 15 amino acids. CDR1 is MNHNS and CDR2 is SASEGT in the germline V gene. Trimming took 7 bases from V and 8 from J; bases not matched to a gene: 11. Here the CDR3 reads CASTQQGALWEKLFF. The CDR3 bases are TGTGCCAGCACCCAACAGGGGGCACTGTGGGAAAAACTGTTTTTT.

The V and J genes are TRBV5-6 and TRBJ2-7; TRBD1 might be the D (6 bases). The CDR3 is made up of 15 amino acids. CDR1 is SGHDT and CDR2 is YYEEEE in the germline V gene. The germline V and J ends were trimmed by 2 bases and 1 base, with 13 bases remaining between them. The CDR3 DNA follows: TGTGCCAGCAGCTTTGGTAGGGGGAGATCCTACGAGCAGTACTTC. Amino acid sequence: CASSFGRGRSYEQYF.

The CDR3 spells CASSRLAGGRSYNEQFF. CDR3 bases: TGCGCCAGCAGCCGACTGGCGGGAGGGCGCTCCTACAATGAGCAGTTCTTC. The genes are TRBV4-3 and TRBJ2-1, with TRBD2 matching over 9 bases. Germline V gene lookup returns CDR1 LGHNA and CDR2 YSLEER. This CDR3 region has 17 residues. The J segment lost 0 bases and the V segment lost 4 bases, leaving 7 bases of the junction unmatched.

The sample holds one count of this clone. The chain links TRBV18 to TRBJ2-1, with 9 bases identical to TRBD2. This CDR3 is 14 amino acids long. Germline V gene sequence: CDR1 KGHSH, CDR2 LQKENI. V lost 6 bases to trimming and J lost 5 bases; unmatched junction nucleotides: 5. The CDR3 DNA reads TGTGCCAGCTCCCCCGGGACTAGCAACAATGAGCAGTTCTTC. It specifies CASSPGTSNNEQFF. The full variable domain, completed using reference TRBV18 and TRBJ2-1, is NAGVMQNPRHLVRRRGQEARLRCSPMKGHSHVYWYRQLPEEGLKFMVYLQKENIIDESGMPKERFSAEFPKEGPSILRIQQVVRGDSAAYFCASSPGTSNNEQFFGPGTRLTVL.